Following are 2 T cell receptor beta chains from one sample sequenced in a study of human T cells and chemical hapten exposure. The time point: healthy volunteer bleed at 6 weeks. Whole blood that had not been fractionated was the source of extracted total RNA. TCRdb reprocessed the RACE reads with MiXCR, giving one entry per CDR3 protein. The data contain under 45,000 distinct CDR3 sequences, roughly 5.4% of them singletons. Sequenced material: whole blood. These receptors all stem from a human donor in good health. Some clones in this sample may be carry-over from other donors' samples.

This clonotype has ten or more counts. This chain connects TRBV7-2 to TRBJ1-4; no firm D call. Germline loops: CDR1 SGHTA, CDR2 FQGNSA. Trimming took off 5 bases at V and 2 bases at J, with 12 bases between the two ends. The CDR3 covers 15 residues. The CDR3 DNA follows: TGTGCCAGCAGCACTGGTGGCTCGACTAATGAAAAACTGTTTTTT. Its protein product is CASSTGGSTNEKLFF. The variable domain in full, completed from reference TRBV7-2 and TRBJ1-4, reads GAGVSQSPSNKVTEKGKDVELRCDPISGHTALYWYRQSLGQGLEFLIYFQGNSAPDKSGLPSDRFSAERTGGSVSTLTIQRTQQEDSAVYLCASSTGGSTNEKLFFGSGTQLSVL.

This clonotype was found many times. CDR3 sequence reads: CASSPQLGRGLTSNNEQFF. As DNA, the CDR3 is TGTGCCAGCTCACCCCAACTCGGGCGGGGGCTTACTTCCAACAATGAGCAGTTCTTC. The chain recombines TRBV18 with TRBJ2-1; maybe TRBD2 (7 bases). The CDR3 sequence is 19 residues long. CDR1 is KGHSH, CDR2 LQKENI, per germline. Trimming took 3 bases from V and 5 from J, leaving 26 bases between them. The full variable domain, in which reference TRBV18 and TRBJ2-1 provide the parts outside the CDR3, is NAGVMQNPRHLVRRRGQEARLRCSPMKGHSHVYWYRQLPEEGLKFMVYLQKENIIDESGMPKERFSAEFPKEGPSILRIQQVVRGDSAAYFCASSPQLGRGLTSNNEQFFGPGTRLTVL.